The present T cell receptor beta chain was sequenced within a study of Graves' ophthalmopathy and Graves' hyperthyroidism. General study results and limits: A 13-signature model separated ophthalmopathy from stable hyperthyroidism, 85% to 90% sensitivity, 65% to 82% specificity.

Other autoimmune diseases, uncontrolled infections, pregnancy or lactation ruled patients out of participation. For this clonotype: No antigen is known for it. At one boundary the junction diverges from the germline segment, which might be a read error.

Germline CDR1 MGHDK, CDR2 SYGVNS. This CDR3 is built from 15 residues. Scientists amplified the TCR beta CDR3 regions from RNA transcripts. HTBI primers were employed in first-round RT-PCR, then a second-round multiplex PCR followed. From the multiplex PCR reads, TCRdb called clonotypes with MiXCR, one entry per CDR3 protein. The data show approximately 1.2 million distinct CDR3 sequences, with 35% to 40% seen just once and 11% held by the top ten. The clonotype was recovered from an adult man with Graves' hyperthyroidism. Sample: peripheral blood or thyroid tissue (not recorded which). The rearrangement joins TRBV25-1 to TRBJ2-7, with 11 bases that match TRBD1. CDR3 DNA: TGCGCCAGCAGCCAGAACCGGGACAGGGGGTACGAGCAGTACTTC. This gives the protein CASSQNRDRGYEQYF.